The present T cell receptor beta chain was sequenced within a study of Graves' ophthalmopathy and Graves' hyperthyroidism. This clonotype was seen at least ten times. The authors amplified TCR beta CDR3 regions from RNA transcripts. HTBI-primed first-round RT-PCR preceded second-round multiplex PCR. MiXCR, run by TCRdb on the multiplex PCR reads, gives a single entry per CDR3 protein. The sample has a few hundred thousand distinct CDR3 sequences; 17% are singletons. Looked up from germline, CDR1 is SGHVS and CDR2 is FQNEAQ. V lost 1 base and J 2 bases, leaving 3 bases between the germline ends. The CDR3 runs 13 residues.

The specimen sequenced was peripheral blood. The V call is TRBV7-8, the J call TRBJ1-3; D remains ambiguous. This sequence originates from an adult man with Graves' ophthalmopathy. Here the CDR3 reads CASSLGTGNTIYF. The CDR3 DNA follows: TGTGCCAGCAGCTTAGGAACTGGAAACACCATATATTTT.